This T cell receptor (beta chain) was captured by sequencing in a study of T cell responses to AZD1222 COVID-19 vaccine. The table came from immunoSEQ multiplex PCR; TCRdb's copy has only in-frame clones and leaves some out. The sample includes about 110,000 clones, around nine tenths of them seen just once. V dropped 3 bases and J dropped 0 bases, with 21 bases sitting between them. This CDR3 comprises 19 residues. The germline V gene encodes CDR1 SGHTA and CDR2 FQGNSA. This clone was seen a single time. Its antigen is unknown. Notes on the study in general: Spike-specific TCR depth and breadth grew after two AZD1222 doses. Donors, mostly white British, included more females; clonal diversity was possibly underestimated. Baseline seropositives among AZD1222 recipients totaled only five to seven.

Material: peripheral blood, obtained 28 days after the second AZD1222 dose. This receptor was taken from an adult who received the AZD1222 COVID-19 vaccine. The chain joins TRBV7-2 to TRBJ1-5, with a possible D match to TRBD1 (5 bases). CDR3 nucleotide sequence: TGTGCCAGCAGCTTTGCCGTCCCGGGACGGGTTTATAGCAATCAGCCCCAGCATTTT. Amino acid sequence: CASSFAVPGRVYSNQPQHF.